The 22 T cell receptor beta chains listed next were all sequenced from one sample in a study of shared clonotypes between healthy human individuals. Naive CD8 populations comprised CD45RO-negative cells positively selected for CCR7, excluding terminally differentiated effector memory CD45RA+ cells. TCRdb keeps only in-frame clones here, not all; method: immunoSEQ multiplex PCR. The table records more than 2 million clones, about 95% of them present only once. The specimen sequenced was naive CD8+ T cells sorted from blood. The receptors derive from a man between 18 and 29 years old in good health.

This chain uses TRBV9 with TRBJ2-7; 13 bases match TRBD2. Germline CDR1 and CDR2: SGDLS and YYNGEE. V shed 4 bases, J shed 5 bases, and the junction held 6 bases outside the gene matches. CDR3 length: 15 residues. The CDR3: CASSSLAGGPHEQYF. CDR3 DNA: TGTGCCAGCAGCTCACTAGCGGGGGGGCCCCACGAGCAGTACTTC.

The genes are TRBV30 and TRBJ1-2; 10 nucleotides agree with TRBD1. The germline gives CDR1 GTSNPN, CDR2 SVGIG (reference sequence). This CDR3 contains 14 residues. Losses at the gene ends were 4 bases for V and 5 bases for J; bases not matched to a gene: 7. In DNA, the CDR3 is TGTGCCTGGACCCCGACAGGGGGCAGTTATGGCTACACCTTC. It codes for CAWTPTGGSYGYTF.

This clone was counted a single time. This sequence joins TRBV5-6 and TRBJ1-1, with 7 bases identical to TRBD1. CDR3 length: 14 residues. Germline trimming cut 4 bases from V and 7 bases from J; bases unmatched to any gene: 10. Germline values: CDR1 SGHDT, CDR2 YYEEEE. The CDR3, as DNA: TGTGCCAGCAGCAGAGAGACAGGGTCGGTTGAAGCTTTCTTT. Its translation: CASSRETGSVEAFF.

The chain employs TRBV27 and TRBJ2-7; D gene uncertain. The germline V gene encodes CDR1 MNHEY and CDR2 SMNVEV (reference sequence). The V end was cut by 5 bases, the J end by 3 bases, with 8 bases between. This CDR3 has 12 amino acids. This CDR3 reads CASSTRNYEQYF. The CDR3 DNA follows: TGTGCCAGCAGTACCCGGAACTACGAGCAGTACTTC.

The V and J genes are TRBV6-5 and TRBJ2-7; 7 bases are a match to TRBD1. Germline lookup yields CDR1 MNHEY and CDR2 SVGAGI. The CDR3 runs 14 residues. Trimming cost V 2 bases and J 3 bases; bases outside gene matches: 4. This CDR3 reads CASSYGQVDYEQYF. In DNA, the CDR3 is TGTGCCAGCAGTTACGGACAGGTCGACTACGAGCAGTACTTC.

V gene TRBV19 combines with J gene TRBJ2-7, with 12 positions matching TRBD1. The CDR3 extends over 15 amino acids. Germline-derived CDR1 and CDR2 are LNHDA and SQIVND (reference sequence). Trimming cost V 1 base and J 6 bases; bases outside gene matches: 4. CDR3 residues: CASSIAGQGAVEQYF. DNA of the CDR3: TGTGCCAGTAGTATAGCGGGACAGGGGGCTGTCGAGCAGTACTTC.

The V call is TRBV27, the J call TRBJ1-4; D is undetermined. This CDR3 has 13 amino acids. Trimming left V 2 bases short and J 2 bases short, with 3 bases between. Germline values: CDR1 MNHEY, CDR2 SMNVEV (reference sequence). CDR3 DNA: TGTGCCAGCAGTTTACAGACTAATGAAAAACTGTTTTTT. Protein: CASSLQTNEKLFF.

The chain carries TRBV10-2 and TRBJ1-3, with D possibly TRBD1 on 5 matching bases. The germline V gene has CDR1 WSHSY and CDR2 SAAADI. The CDR3 sequence is 14 residues long. V was cut by 5 bases and J by 2 bases, with 10 bases left in between. The CDR3 protein is CASSPGITGNTIYF. The CDR3 DNA reads TGCGCCAGCAGTCCAGGGATTACTGGAAACACCATATATTTT.

This chain connects TRBV7-2 to TRBJ2-2; D is ambiguous. The germline V gene encodes CDR1 SGHTA and CDR2 FQGNSA. V was pared by 1 base and J by 7 bases, with 7 bases between. There are 13 residues in the CDR3. DNA of the CDR3: TGTGCCAGCAGCTTAGGGAGTCACGGGGAGCTGTTTTTT. Its protein is CASSLGSHGELFF. Complete variable domain (other parts from reference TRBV7-2 and TRBJ2-2): GAGVSQSPSNKVTEKGKDVELRCDPISGHTALYWYRQSLGQGLEFLIYFQGNSAPDKSGLPSDRFSAERTGGSVSTLTIQRTQQEDSAVYLCASSLGSHGELFFGEGSRLTVL.

The gene calls are TRBV14 and TRBJ1-2; D call uncertain. This CDR3 has 14 residues. The V and J ends lost 3 bases and 4 bases respectively, with 12 bases between them. Germline CDR1 is SGHDN and CDR2 is FVKESK. This CDR3 is CASSHEGRGYGYTF. In DNA form, the CDR3 reads TGTGCCAGCAGCCATGAGGGTCGGGGCTATGGCTACACCTTC.

Only one count was recorded for this clone. The chain recombines TRBV19 with TRBJ1-4; 7 bases match TRBD1. Germline assignment: CDR1 LNHDA and CDR2 SQIVND (reference sequence). Germline trimming cut 4 bases from V and 6 bases from J; bases unmatched to any gene: 8. The CDR3 is made up of 15 amino acids. CDR3 in DNA: TGTGCCAGTAGTACAAGACAGGGCGGCGATGAAAAACTGTTTTTT. This codes for CASSTRQGGDEKLFF. Based on the CDR3 plus reference TRBV19 and TRBJ1-4, the full variable domain is DGGITQSPKYLFRKEGQNVTLSCEQNLNHDAMYWYRQDPGQGLRLIYYSQIVNDFQKGDIAEGYSVSREKKESFPLTVTSAQKNPTAFYLCASSTRQGGDEKLFFGSGTQLSVL.

The rearrangement links TRBV19 to TRBJ2-1, with D possibly TRBD1 on 8 matching bases. The CDR3 runs 13 residues. Germline V gene sequence: CDR1 LNHDA, CDR2 SQIVND (reference sequence). The germline V and J ends were trimmed by 5 bases and 8 bases, with 13 bases remaining between them. CDR3 residues: CASSFTGGDEQFF. The CDR3 DNA is TGTGCCAGTAGTTTCACAGGGGGGGATGAGCAGTTCTTC.

This chain uses TRBV7-9 with TRBJ1-3; 8 bases map to TRBD1. Per germline, CDR1 SEHNR and CDR2 FQNEAQ (reference sequence). This CDR3 has 16 amino acids. The V segment lost 0 bases and the J segment 2 bases; nucleotides outside the gene matches: 3. The chain's CDR3 is CASSLAAGGTGNTIYF. Here the CDR3 DNA reads TGTGCCAGCAGCTTAGCGGCAGGGGGCACTGGAAACACCATATATTTT. The whole variable domain, filled in from reference TRBV7-9 and TRBJ1-3, reads DTGVSQNPRHKITKRGQNVTFRCDPISEHNRLYWYRQTLGQGPEFLTYFQNEAQLEKSRLLSDRFSAERPKGSFSTLEIQRTEQGDSAMYLCASSLAAGGTGNTIYFGEGSWLTVV.

The table lists this clone with a count of one. J is TRBJ2-7 and V is TRBV5-6; 8 positions agree with TRBD2. The CDR3 has 15 residues. Germline CDR1 reads SGHDT; CDR2 reads YYEEEE. The V segment lost 4 bases and the J segment 4 bases; nucleotides outside the gene matches: 10. The CDR3 coding sequence is TGTGCCAGCAGCCCCTTTGAGCGGGAGTGGTACGAGCAGTACTTC. It codes for CASSPFEREWYEQYF.

The CDR3 reads CASSTEDRVTEAFF. As DNA, the CDR3 is TGTGCCAGCAGCACAGAGGACAGGGTAACTGAAGCTTTCTTT. This chain links TRBV7-9 with TRBJ1-1; 8 bases match TRBD1. CDR3 size: 14 residues. The trim removed 5 bases at V and 5 bases at J, leaving 7 bases unmatched. In germline, CDR1 is SEHNR, CDR2 FQNEAQ (reference sequence).

The chain couples TRBV2 to TRBJ2-5; 8 bases match TRBD2. The J segment lost 1 base and the V segment lost 11 bases, leaving 12 bases of the junction unmatched. CDR1 is SNHLY, CDR2 FYNNEI, per germline. CDR3 length: 15 amino acids. The CDR3: CAGGAYLAGQETQYF. The DNA for the CDR3 is TGTGCCGGCGGGGCCTACCTAGCGGGCCAAGAGACCCAGTACTTC.

This rearrangement joins TRBV7-8 to TRBJ2-3; 12 positions match TRBD2. CDR1 SGHVS and CDR2 FQNEAQ come from the germline V gene. CDR3 size: 17 residues. The V gene end was trimmed by 3 bases and the J gene end by 4 bases; junction bases not matched to a gene: 8. The DNA for the CDR3 is TGTGCCAGCAGCTTTCCCCTAGCGGGAGGGCCCCCAGATACGCAGTATTTT. Amino acid sequence: CASSFPLAGGPPDTQYF.

This rearrangement joins TRBV29-1 to TRBJ2-7; 8 nucleotides line up with TRBD1. This CDR3 has 16 residues. The V segment lost 0 bases and the J segment 1 base; nucleotides outside the gene matches: 8. Germline CDR1 SQVTM, CDR2 ANQGSEA. CDR3 loop: CSVEDPAGGRSYEQYF. CDR3 DNA sequence: TGCAGCGTTGAAGATCCGGCAGGGGGCCGATCCTACGAGCAGTACTTC.

V usage is TRBV6-6 and J usage is TRBJ1-6; TRBD1 agrees at 7 bases. The CDR3 is 16 residues long. The germline CDR1 and CDR2 sequences are MNHNY and SVGAGI (reference sequence). V gave up 5 bases and J gave up 6 bases; unmatched junction bases: 10. The DNA of the CDR3 is TGTGCCAGCAGTGCCCCCCTCAGGGGGGCTAATTCACCCCTCCACTTT. Protein sequence: CASSAPLRGANSPLHF.

The CDR3 sequence: CASSEAPPSGSPSETQYF. For the CDR3, the DNA is TGTGCCAGCAGTGAAGCGCCTCCTAGCGGGAGTCCGTCAGAGACCCAGTACTTC. The chain recombines TRBV6-1 with TRBJ2-5; 10 bases map to TRBD2. The ends lost 0 bases at V and 4 bases at J; junction bases unmatched: 11. Germline-derived CDR1 and CDR2 are MNHNS and SASEGT. This CDR3 region has 18 residues.

The chain employs TRBV11-2 and TRBJ2-1; D perhaps matches TRBD2 (6 bases). V was cut by 1 base and J by 8 bases, with 18 bases left in between. Germline V gives CDR1 SGHAT, CDR2 FQNNGV. The CDR3 length is 16 residues. CDR3: CASSLGAGPGFDEQFF. The CDR3 DNA follows: TGTGCCAGCAGCTTAGGGGCGGGACCGGGTTTCGATGAGCAGTTCTTC.

The genes are TRBV7-9 and TRBJ2-7; D gene uncertain. Germline V gives CDR1 SEHNR, CDR2 FQNEAQ (reference sequence). CDR3 length: 12 residues. V was shortened by 5 bases and J by 2 bases, with 7 bases between the two germline ends. The CDR3 is CASSDDTYEQYF. The CDR3 DNA is TGTGCCAGCAGCGACGACACCTACGAGCAGTACTTC. Looking up the rest from reference TRBV7-9 and TRBJ2-7 gives the full variable domain: DTGVSQNPRHKITKRGQNVTFRCDPISEHNRLYWYRQTLGQGPEFLTYFQNEAQLEKSRLLSDRFSAERPKGSFSTLEIQRTEQGDSAMYLCASSDDTYEQYFGPGTRLTVT.